A single sample is the source of the 27 T cell receptor beta chains below, sequenced in a study of cytomegalovirus exposure and HLA in healthy donors. Primers: 60 Vbeta forward and 13 Jbeta reverse. Produced via immunoSEQ multiplex PCR; TCRdb's table is partial and in-frame only. There are some 140,000 clones in the sample; roughly 85% occur only once, and around 7% lies in the top ten. The sequenced sample consisted of PBMCs. All receptors come from a man aged 35-49 years in good health and CMV-seropositive.

The J gene is TRBJ1-5, the V gene TRBV28, with D perhaps TRBD1 (6 bases). The germline V gene encodes CDR1 MDHEN and CDR2 SYDVKM. The ends were cut back, 6 bases at V and 4 bases at J, with 16 bases in the middle. This CDR3 has 15 amino acids. Here the CDR3 reads CASSPTEGGNQPQHF. The CDR3 nucleotides read TGTGCCAGCAGCCCCACCGAGGGGGGGAATCAGCCCCAGCATTTT.

This clone was observed a single time. The CDR3 is CAWSVELDEQYF. CDR3 nucleotides: TGTGCCTGGAGTGTAGAGCTGGACGAGCAGTACTTC. The gene calls are TRBV30 and TRBJ2-7, with unresolved D. Trimming stripped 0 bases from V and 5 bases from J, with 8 bases between. The CDR3 covers 12 residues. Germline V gene data show CDR1 as GTSNPN and CDR2 as SVGIG (reference sequence).

The rearrangement links TRBV2 to TRBJ2-3, with D perhaps TRBD1 (6 bases). The V end lost 2 bases, the J end lost 2 bases, and 8 bases lay between the germline ends. Germline V CDR1 and CDR2: SNHLY, FYNNEI. The CDR3 extends over 14 amino acids. For the CDR3, the DNA is TGTGCCAGCAGTGAATGGACAGCCACAGATACGCAGTATTTT. Protein: CASSEWTATDTQYF.

V gene TRBV6-4 combines with J gene TRBJ2-3, with TRBD2 identical over 10 bases. J lost 4 bases, V lost 2 bases, and 3 bases had no gene match. CDR1 and CDR2 from the germline V gene are MRHNA and SNTAGT. This CDR3 contains 15 residues. The CDR3 sequence: CASSDEAGGPDTQYF. The CDR3 nucleotides read TGTGCCAGCAGTGACGAAGCGGGAGGGCCAGATACGCAGTATTTT.

The chain's CDR3 is CSVTDRTNYEQYF. The CDR3 nucleotides read TGCAGCGTAACGGACAGGACGAACTACGAGCAGTACTTC. The chain carries TRBV29-1 and TRBJ2-5, with 7 bases matching TRBD1. Gene TRBJ2-7 matches the end of the DNA better, so the J call may be wrong. Germline assignment: CDR1 SQVTM and CDR2 ANQGSEA. The CDR3 has 13 residues.

The chain joins TRBV5-1 to TRBJ2-7, with a tentative D call TRBD1 (5 bases). Germline CDR1 SGHRS, CDR2 YFSETQ. Trimming stripped 4 bases from V and 7 bases from J, with 12 bases between. This CDR3 has 12 residues. As DNA, the CDR3 is TGCGCCAGCAGCCAGGACATGTGGGAGCAGTACTTC. It translates to CASSQDMWEQYF.

This chain uses TRBV27 with TRBJ2-1; D is unclear. V was shortened by 5 bases and J by 6 bases, with 14 bases between the two germline ends. Germline V CDR1 and CDR2: MNHEY, SMNVEV (reference sequence). The CDR3 loop spans 14 amino acids. DNA for the CDR3: TGTGCCAGCAGTCCCTCGGCAGGATCCAATGAGCAGTTCTTC. It encodes CASSPSAGSNEQFF.

J is TRBJ2-3 and V is TRBV5-4; a possible D gene is TRBD2 (5 bases). The germline gives CDR1 SGHNT, CDR2 YYREEE (reference sequence). CDR3 length equals 15 residues. V was shortened by 0 bases and J by 5 bases, with 13 bases between the two germline ends. The DNA of the CDR3 is TGTGCCAGCAGCTTGGGTTCTGGGAGTAGAGATACGCAGTATTTT. Translating it yields CASSLGSGSRDTQYF.

This clone turned up a few times. V usage is TRBV19 and J usage is TRBJ2-7, with 10 nucleotides matching TRBD2. The J segment lost 6 bases and the V segment lost 6 bases, leaving 8 bases of the junction unmatched. The CDR3 consists of 14 residues. The V gene's germline CDR1 is LNHDA and CDR2 SQIVND (reference sequence). For the CDR3, the DNA is TGTGCCAGTAGCTCCCTAGCGGGAGTTTCCGAGCAGTACTTC. It translates to CASSSLAGVSEQYF.

The chain couples TRBV7-9 to TRBJ1-4, with TRBD1 as a possible D gene (6 bases). The CDR3 runs 15 residues. The ends were cut back, 4 bases at V and 0 bases at J, with 9 bases in the middle. The germline gives CDR1 SEHNR, CDR2 FQNEAQ (reference sequence). For the CDR3, the DNA is TGTGCCAGCAGCTCGACAGGAGCAACTAATGAAAAACTGTTTTTT. Its translation: CASSSTGATNEKLFF. The whole variable domain, remainder taken from reference TRBV7-9 and TRBJ1-4, is DTGVSQNPRHKITKRGQNVTFRCDPISEHNRLYWYRQTLGQGPEFLTYFQNEAQLEKSRLLSDRFSAERPKGSFSTLEIQRTEQGDSAMYLCASSSTGATNEKLFFGSGTQLSVL.

V is TRBV12-5 and J is TRBJ2-5; 10 bases are a match to TRBD1. The germline gives CDR1 LGHNT, CDR2 FRNRAP. V was clipped by 6 bases and J by 5 bases; unmatched bases: 6. The length of the CDR3 is 14 residues. CDR3 protein: CASGTGGSSETQYF. In DNA form, the CDR3 reads TGTGCTAGTGGGACAGGGGGCTCCAGCGAGACCCAGTACTTC.

The genes are TRBV4-2 and TRBJ1-5; D uncertain. Trimming took 0 bases from V and 2 from J, leaving 8 bases between them. Germline V CDR1 and CDR2: LGHNA, YNFKEQ. The CDR3 is made up of 15 amino acids. CDR3 region: CASSQDVARNQPQHF. The CDR3 DNA follows: TGTGCCAGCAGCCAAGATGTGGCTCGCAATCAGCCCCAGCATTTT.

The rearrangement links TRBV6-6 to TRBJ1-2, with 7 bases matching TRBD1. The CDR3 extends over 14 amino acids. Per the germline V gene, CDR1 is MNHNY and CDR2 is SVGAGI (reference sequence). V lost 7 bases to trimming and J lost 5 bases; unmatched junction nucleotides: 10. The CDR3 loop is CASTPSGTEYGYTF. The DNA for the CDR3 is TGTGCCAGCACCCCCTCCGGGACAGAATATGGCTACACCTTC.

This sequence joins TRBV6-5 and TRBJ1-2; D is undetermined. Trimming pared 6 bases from V and 4 bases from J, leaving 18 bases between. This CDR3 spans 15 amino acids. CDR1 is MNHEY, CDR2 SVGAGI, per germline. CDR3 in amino acids: CASRPVVLERYGYTF. DNA for the CDR3: TGTGCCAGCAGACCCGTCGTACTAGAACGCTATGGCTACACCTTC.

The CDR3 loop is CASSLDSRTGEQFF. The CDR3, as DNA: TGTGCCAGCAGCTTAGACTCTAGGACAGGTGAGCAGTTCTTC. The gene calls are TRBV11-3 and TRBJ2-1; 7 positions match TRBD1. This CDR3 is 14 amino acids long. The V and J ends lost 0 bases and 9 bases, in that order; junction bases with no gene match: 5. Germline V gives CDR1 SGHNT, CDR2 YENEEA.

The CDR3: CASSSRGDLGGYGYTF. For the CDR3, the DNA is TGTGCCAGCAGTTCCCGGGGGGATTTAGGCGGCTATGGCTACACCTTC. The chain is built from TRBV6-4 and TRBJ1-2; D possibly corresponds to TRBD1 (5 bases). V was shortened by 5 bases and J by 4 bases, with 20 bases between the two germline ends. This CDR3 contains 16 residues. Germline V gene lookup returns CDR1 MRHNA and CDR2 SNTAGT.

This chain links TRBV6-6 with TRBJ1-5, with a tentative D call TRBD1 (6 bases). The length of the CDR3 is 14 residues. V was trimmed by 5 bases and J by 5 bases, leaving 13 bases between them. Germline values: CDR1 MNHNY, CDR2 SVGAGI (reference sequence). CDR3: CASSPQGQYQPQHF. CDR3 nucleotides: TGTGCCAGCAGTCCCCAAGGACAGTATCAGCCCCAGCATTTT.

This rearrangement joins TRBV10-3 to TRBJ2-3, with 12 bases lining up with TRBD2. The CDR3 covers 12 residues. V lost 10 bases and J lost 6; bases outside the gene matches: 2. Germline CDR1 is ENHRY and CDR2 is SYGVKD. CDR3 sequence (DNA): TGTGCCACCGGGACTAGCGGGGATACGCAGTATTTT. As protein: CATGTSGDTQYF.

DNA of the CDR3: TGTGCCAGCAGTGAAACAGCCTTAAAGACCCAGTACTTC. Translated: CASSETALKTQYF. The chain couples TRBV6-1 to TRBJ2-5; no definite D call. Looked up from germline, CDR1 is MNHNS and CDR2 is SASEGT. Trimming removed 2 bases from V and 6 bases from J, with 10 bases in between. CDR3 length: 13 amino acids.

V usage is TRBV4-1 and J usage is TRBJ2-7, with a weak D call TRBD1 (5 bases). With 0 bases removed from V and 2 bases from J, the gap between germline ends came to 14 bases. Germline V gene sequence: CDR1 MGHRA, CDR2 YSYEKL. The CDR3 runs to 16 residues. The CDR3 here is CASSQEWSGLAYEQYF. CDR3 coding DNA: TGCGCCAGCAGCCAAGAGTGGTCAGGGCTAGCCTACGAGCAGTACTTC.

The V call is TRBV27, the J call TRBJ2-3; the D gene is possibly TRBD1 (6 bases). V lost 9 bases to trimming and J lost 4 bases, with 11 bases between them. Germline V CDR1 and CDR2: MNHEY, SMNVEV (reference sequence). The CDR3 sequence is 12 residues long. This CDR3 is CASHRVADTQYF. The DNA for the CDR3 is TGTGCCAGTCACAGGGTAGCAGATACGCAGTATTTT.

In its sample, this clone was seen once. The CDR3 loop reads CAWSRDSSGYTF. The DNA of the CDR3 is TGTGCCTGGAGCCGGGACAGTTCTGGCTACACCTTC. The chain links TRBV30 to TRBJ1-2; 7 bases align to TRBD1. The CDR3 covers 12 residues. Trimming removed 3 bases from V and 7 bases from J; junction bases left unmatched: 5. Germline V gene data show CDR1 as GTSNPN and CDR2 as SVGIG (reference sequence).

V and J are TRBV27 and TRBJ1-5, with D hard to call. V lost 4 bases, J lost 4 bases, and 11 bases lay in between. Germline CDR1 is MNHEY and CDR2 is SMNVEV (reference sequence). This CDR3 contains 14 residues. The CDR3 nucleotides read TGTGCCAGCAGTTCGGTCGGTCTAAATCAGCCCCAGCATTTT. Translation gives CASSSVGLNQPQHF.

This rearrangement joins TRBV6-6 to TRBJ2-1; D possibly corresponds to TRBD2 (5 bases). V gave up 4 bases and J gave up 3 bases, with 16 bases separating them. Germline V gives CDR1 MNHNY, CDR2 SVGAGI (reference sequence). The CDR3 contains 16 residues. This CDR3 is CASSSPREPDYNEQFF. The CDR3 DNA reads as TGTGCCAGCAGTTCTCCCCGGGAACCCGACTACAATGAGCAGTTCTTC.

The chain couples TRBV6-1 to TRBJ1-2; D unclear. Germline assignment: CDR1 MNHNS and CDR2 SASEGT. The ends were cut back, 3 bases at V and 6 bases at J, with 8 bases in the middle. The CDR3 runs to 12 residues. CDR3 in DNA: TGTGCCAGCAGTGATATGCAGGATGGCTACACCTTC. It encodes CASSDMQDGYTF.

The chain links TRBV6-1 to TRBJ2-5; D is unresolved. Between the trimmed V and J ends, which lost 5 bases and 1 base, there was a span of 8 bases. Germline CDR1 reads MNHNS; CDR2 reads SASEGT. The CDR3 consists of 13 residues. For the CDR3, the DNA is TGTGCCAGCAGTTCCCCCATCCAAGAGACCCAGTACTTC. Protein: CASSSPIQETQYF.

The chain employs TRBV19 and TRBJ2-5; 10 nucleotides line up with TRBD1. Trimming took 5 bases from V and 4 from J; bases not matched to a gene: 4. The CDR3 length is 14 residues. CDR1 and CDR2 from the germline V gene are LNHDA and SQIVND (reference sequence). CDR3 sequence (DNA): TGTGCCAGTAGTTACGGGACAGGGGCAGAGACCCAGTACTTC. Translating gives CASSYGTGAETQYF.